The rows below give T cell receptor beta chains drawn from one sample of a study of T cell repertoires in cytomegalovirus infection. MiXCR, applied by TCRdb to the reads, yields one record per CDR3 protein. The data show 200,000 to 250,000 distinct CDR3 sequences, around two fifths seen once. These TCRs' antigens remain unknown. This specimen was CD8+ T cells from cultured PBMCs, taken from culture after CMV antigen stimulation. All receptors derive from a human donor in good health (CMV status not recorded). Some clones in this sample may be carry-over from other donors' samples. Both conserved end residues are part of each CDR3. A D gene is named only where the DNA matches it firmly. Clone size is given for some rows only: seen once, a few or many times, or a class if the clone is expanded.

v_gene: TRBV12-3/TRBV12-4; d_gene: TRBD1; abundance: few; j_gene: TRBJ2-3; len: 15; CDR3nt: TGTGCCAGCAGTCATACAGGGGGCTGGACAGATACGCAGTATTTT; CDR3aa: CASSHTGGWTDTQYF
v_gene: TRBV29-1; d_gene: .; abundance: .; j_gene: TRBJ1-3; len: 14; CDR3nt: TGCAGCGTTGACCCGGACGGAAGAGCAAACACCATATATTTT; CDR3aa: CSVDPDGRANTIYF
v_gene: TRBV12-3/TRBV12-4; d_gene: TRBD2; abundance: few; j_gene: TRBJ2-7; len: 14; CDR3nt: TGTGCCAGCAGTGCCGGGACTAGCGGCTACGAGCAGTACTTC; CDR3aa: CASSAGTSGYEQYF
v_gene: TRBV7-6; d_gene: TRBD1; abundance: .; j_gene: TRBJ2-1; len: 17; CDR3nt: TGTGCCAGAAGACCGGGACAGGGAGAGGTCTCCTACAATGAGCAGTTCTTC; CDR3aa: CARRPGQGEVSYNEQFF
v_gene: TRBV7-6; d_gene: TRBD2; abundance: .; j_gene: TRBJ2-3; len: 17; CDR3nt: TGTGCCAGCAGCCCTTGGACTAGCGGGTCTAACACAGATACGCAGTATTTT; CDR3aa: CASSPWTSGSNTDTQYF
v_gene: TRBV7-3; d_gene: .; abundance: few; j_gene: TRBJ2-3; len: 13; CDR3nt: TGTGCCAGCAGCCTCGCAGGGGAGGATACGCAGTATTTT; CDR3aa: CASSLAGEDTQYF
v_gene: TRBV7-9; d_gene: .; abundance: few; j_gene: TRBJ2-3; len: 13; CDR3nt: TGTGCCAGCAGCCCTATTGTAACAGATACGCAGTATTTT; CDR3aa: CASSPIVTDTQYF
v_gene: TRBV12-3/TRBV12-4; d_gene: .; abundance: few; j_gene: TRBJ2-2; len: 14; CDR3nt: TGTGCCAGCAGTTTAGCGGGGCCCCTCAGAGAGCTGTTTTTT; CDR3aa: CASSLAGPLRELFF
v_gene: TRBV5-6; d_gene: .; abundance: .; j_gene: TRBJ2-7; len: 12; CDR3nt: TGTGCCAGCAGCTTCTTCTCCTACGAGCAGTACTTC; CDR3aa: CASSFFSYEQYF
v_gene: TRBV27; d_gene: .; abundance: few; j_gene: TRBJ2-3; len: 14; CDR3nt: TGTGCCAGCAGTTTACGAGGTAACACAGATACGCAGTATTTT; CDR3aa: CASSLRGNTDTQYF
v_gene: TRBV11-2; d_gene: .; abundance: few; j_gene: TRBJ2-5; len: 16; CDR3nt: TGTGCCAGCAGCTCCTGGACTAAAGGCACACAAGAGACCCAGTACTTC; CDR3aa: CASSSWTKGTQETQYF
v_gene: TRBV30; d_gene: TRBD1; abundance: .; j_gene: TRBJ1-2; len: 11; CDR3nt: TGTGCCTGGGACAGGGGCTATGGCTACACCTTC; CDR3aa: CAWDRGYGYTF
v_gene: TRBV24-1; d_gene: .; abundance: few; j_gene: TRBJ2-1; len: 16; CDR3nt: TGTGCCACCAGTGATCCCAAAAATCGGGGGCGCGATGAGCAGTTCTTC; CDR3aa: CATSDPKNRGRDEQFF
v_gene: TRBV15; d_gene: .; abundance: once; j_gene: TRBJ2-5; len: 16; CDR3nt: TGTGCAACCAGCAGAGATAGGTCGGCACCCCGGAGGACCCAGTACTTC; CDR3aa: CATSRDRSAPRRTQYF
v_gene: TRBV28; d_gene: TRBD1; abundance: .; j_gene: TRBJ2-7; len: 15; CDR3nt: TGTGCCAGCAGACCCAGACAGGGTGGTGTCTACGAGCAGTACTTC; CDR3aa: CASRPRQGGVYEQYF
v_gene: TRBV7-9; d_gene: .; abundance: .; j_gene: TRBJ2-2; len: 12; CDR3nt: TGTGCCACTGGACATTTCACCGGGGAGCTGTTTTTT; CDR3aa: CATGHFTGELFF
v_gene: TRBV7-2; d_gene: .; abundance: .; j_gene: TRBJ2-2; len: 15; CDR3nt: TGTGCCAGCAGCTTAGTTGGGACTCCCGACGGGGAGCTGTTTTTT; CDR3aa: CASSLVGTPDGELFF
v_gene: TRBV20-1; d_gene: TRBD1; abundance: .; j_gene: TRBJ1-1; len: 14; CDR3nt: TGCAGTGCTAGACCTTCAGGGGGGATCCTTGAAGCTTTCTTT; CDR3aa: CSARPSGGILEAFF
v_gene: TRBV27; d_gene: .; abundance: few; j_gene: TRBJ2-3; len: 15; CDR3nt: TGTGCCAGCAACCCAGGACAGTACCTCCACCGTACGCAGTATTTT; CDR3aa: CASNPGQYLHRTQYF
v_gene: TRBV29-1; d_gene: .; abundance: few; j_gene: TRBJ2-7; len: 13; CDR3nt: TGCAGCGTTGGAGGGGGGGTCCGCTACGAGCAGTACTTC; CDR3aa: CSVGGGVRYEQYF
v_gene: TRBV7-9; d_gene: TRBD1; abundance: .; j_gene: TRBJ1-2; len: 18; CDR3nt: TGTGCCAGCAGGCCACAGGGGAAGTCTATCACAGGGACTGATGGCTACACCTTC; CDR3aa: CASRPQGKSITGTDGYTF
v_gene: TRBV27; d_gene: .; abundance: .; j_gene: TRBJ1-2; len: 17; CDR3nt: TGTGCCAGCTCTCCGTCGGTCTCGGCAGCTCGAAACTATGGCTACACCTTC; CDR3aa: CASSPSVSAARNYGYTF